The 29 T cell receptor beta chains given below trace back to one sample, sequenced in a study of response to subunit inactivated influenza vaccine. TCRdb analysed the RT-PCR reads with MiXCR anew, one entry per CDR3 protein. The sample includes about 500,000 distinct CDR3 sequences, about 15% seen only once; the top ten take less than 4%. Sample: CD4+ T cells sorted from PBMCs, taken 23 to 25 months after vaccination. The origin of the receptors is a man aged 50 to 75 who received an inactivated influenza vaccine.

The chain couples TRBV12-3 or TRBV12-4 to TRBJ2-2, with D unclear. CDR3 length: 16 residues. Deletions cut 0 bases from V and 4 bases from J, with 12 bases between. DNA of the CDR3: TGTGCCAGCAGTTTAGCGGTTTCTTGGGGCACCGGGGAGCTGTTTTTT. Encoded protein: CASSLAVSWGTGELFF.

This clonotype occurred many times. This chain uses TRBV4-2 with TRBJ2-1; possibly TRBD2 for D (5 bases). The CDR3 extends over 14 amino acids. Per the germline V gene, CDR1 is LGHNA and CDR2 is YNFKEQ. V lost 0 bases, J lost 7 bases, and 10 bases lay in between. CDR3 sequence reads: CASSQEIGRNEQFF. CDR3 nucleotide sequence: TGTGCCAGCAGCCAAGAGATTGGGAGAAATGAGCAGTTCTTC.

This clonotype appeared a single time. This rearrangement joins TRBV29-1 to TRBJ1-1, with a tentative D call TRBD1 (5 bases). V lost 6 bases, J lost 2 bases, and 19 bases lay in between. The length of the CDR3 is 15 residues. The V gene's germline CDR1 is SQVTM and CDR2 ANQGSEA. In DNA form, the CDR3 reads TGCAGCGTGGCCTACGTGGCGGACACAAACACTGAAGCTTTCTTT. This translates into CSVAYVADTNTEAFF.

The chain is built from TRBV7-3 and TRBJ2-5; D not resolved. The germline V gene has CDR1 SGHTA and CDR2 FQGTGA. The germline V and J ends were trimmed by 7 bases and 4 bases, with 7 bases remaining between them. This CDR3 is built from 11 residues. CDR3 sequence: CASNARETQYF. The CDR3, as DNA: TGTGCCAGCAACGCCCGAGAGACCCAGTACTTC.

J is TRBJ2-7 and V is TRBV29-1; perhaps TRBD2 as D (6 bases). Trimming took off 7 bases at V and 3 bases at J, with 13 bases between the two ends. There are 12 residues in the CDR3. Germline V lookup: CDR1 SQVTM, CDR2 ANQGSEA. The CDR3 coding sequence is TGCAGCGCAGGCCCCGGGGGCTACGAGCAGTACTTC. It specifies CSAGPGGYEQYF.

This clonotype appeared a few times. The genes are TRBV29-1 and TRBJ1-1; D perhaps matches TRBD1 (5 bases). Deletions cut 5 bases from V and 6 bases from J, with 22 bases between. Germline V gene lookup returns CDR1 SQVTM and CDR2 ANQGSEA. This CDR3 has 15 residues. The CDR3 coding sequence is TGCAGCGTTCCAGAACCAGGACTGACAGAGCCTGAAGCTTTCTTT. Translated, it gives CSVPEPGLTEPEAFF.

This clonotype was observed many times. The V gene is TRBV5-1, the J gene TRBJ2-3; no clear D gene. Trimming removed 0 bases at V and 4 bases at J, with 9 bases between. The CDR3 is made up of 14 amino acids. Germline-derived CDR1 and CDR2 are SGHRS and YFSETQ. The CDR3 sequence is CASSLVGVSDTQYF. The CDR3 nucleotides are TGCGCCAGCAGCTTGGTTGGGGTCTCAGATACGCAGTATTTT.

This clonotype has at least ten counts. The CDR3 region is CSVAERVTDTQYF. The CDR3 DNA reads as TGCAGCGTGGCGGAGCGGGTCACAGATACGCAGTATTTT. J is TRBJ2-3 and V is TRBV29-1; D possibly corresponds to TRBD2 (6 bases). The germline V gene encodes CDR1 SQVTM and CDR2 ANQGSEA. The CDR3 loop spans 13 amino acids. With 6 bases removed from V and 2 bases from J, the gap between germline ends came to 12 bases.

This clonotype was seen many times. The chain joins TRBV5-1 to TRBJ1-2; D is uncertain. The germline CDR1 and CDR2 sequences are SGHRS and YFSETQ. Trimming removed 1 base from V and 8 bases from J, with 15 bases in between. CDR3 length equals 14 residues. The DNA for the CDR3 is TGCGCCAGCAGCTTGTCCCTAACCGGCGGCGGCTACACCTTC. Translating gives CASSLSLTGGGYTF.

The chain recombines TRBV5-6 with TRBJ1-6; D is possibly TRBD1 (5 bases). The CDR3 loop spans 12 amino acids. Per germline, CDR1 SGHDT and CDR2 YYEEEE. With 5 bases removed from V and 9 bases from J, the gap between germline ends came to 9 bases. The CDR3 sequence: CASRLGGSPLHF. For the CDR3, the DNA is TGTGCCAGCAGGCTGGGGGGTTCACCCCTCCACTTT. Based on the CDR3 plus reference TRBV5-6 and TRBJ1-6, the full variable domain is DAGVTQSPTHLIKTRGQQVTLRCSPKSGHDTVSWYQQALGQGPQFIFQYYEEEERQRGNFPDRFSGHQFPNYSSELNVNALLLGDSALYLCASRLGGSPLHFGNGTRLTVT.

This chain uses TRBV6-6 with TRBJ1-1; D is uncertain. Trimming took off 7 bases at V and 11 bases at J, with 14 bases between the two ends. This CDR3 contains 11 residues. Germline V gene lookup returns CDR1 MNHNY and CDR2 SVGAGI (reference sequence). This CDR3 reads CASTLTQEAFF. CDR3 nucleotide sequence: TGTGCCAGCACTTTGACCCAGGAGGCTTTCTTT.

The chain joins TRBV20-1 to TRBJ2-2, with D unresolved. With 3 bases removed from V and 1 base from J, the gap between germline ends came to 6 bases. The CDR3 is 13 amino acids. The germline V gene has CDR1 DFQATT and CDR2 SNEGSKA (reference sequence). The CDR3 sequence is CSASKGNTGELFF. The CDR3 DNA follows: TGCAGTGCTAGCAAGGGGAACACCGGGGAGCTGTTTTTT.

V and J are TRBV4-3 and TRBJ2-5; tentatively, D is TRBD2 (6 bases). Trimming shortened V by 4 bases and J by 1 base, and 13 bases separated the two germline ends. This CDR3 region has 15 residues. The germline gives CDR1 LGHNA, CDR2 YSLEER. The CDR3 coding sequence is TGCGCCAGCAGCCCGACCTGGGGAGGCCAAGAGACCCAGTACTTC. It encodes CASSPTWGGQETQYF.

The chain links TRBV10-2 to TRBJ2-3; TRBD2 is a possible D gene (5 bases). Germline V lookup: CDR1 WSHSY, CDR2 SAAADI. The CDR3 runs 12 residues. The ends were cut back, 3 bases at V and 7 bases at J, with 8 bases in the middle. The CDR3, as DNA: TGCGCCAGCAGTGAAGAGGGATATACGCAGTATTTT. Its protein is CASSEEGYTQYF.

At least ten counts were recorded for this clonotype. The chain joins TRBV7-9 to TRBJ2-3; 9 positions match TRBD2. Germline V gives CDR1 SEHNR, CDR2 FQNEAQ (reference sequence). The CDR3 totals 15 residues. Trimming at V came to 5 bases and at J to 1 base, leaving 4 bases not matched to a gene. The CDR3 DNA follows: TGTGCCAGCAGCCTCTGGACTAGCGGCACAGATACGCAGTATTTT. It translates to CASSLWTSGTDTQYF.

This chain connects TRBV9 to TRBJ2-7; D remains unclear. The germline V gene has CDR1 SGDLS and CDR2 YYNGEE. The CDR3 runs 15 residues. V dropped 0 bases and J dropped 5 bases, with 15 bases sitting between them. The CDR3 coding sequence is TGTGCCAGCAGCGTAGCAACTGGGATGGGGAACGAGCAGTACTTC. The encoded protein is CASSVATGMGNEQYF.

CDR3 in DNA: TGTGCCAGCTCGAACTCCTTAGCGGGAGGGAGGAATGAGCAGTTCTTC. Translated: CASSNSLAGGRNEQFF. The rearrangement joins TRBV18 to TRBJ2-1, with 11 bases identical to TRBD2. This CDR3 comprises 16 residues. Germline V gene lookup returns CDR1 KGHSH and CDR2 LQKENI. V lost 6 bases to trimming and J lost 7 bases; unmatched junction nucleotides: 11.

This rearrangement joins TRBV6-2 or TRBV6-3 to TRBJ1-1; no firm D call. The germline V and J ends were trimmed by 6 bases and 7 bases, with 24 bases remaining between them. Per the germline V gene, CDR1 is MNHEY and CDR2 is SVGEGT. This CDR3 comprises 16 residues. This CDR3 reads CASSPADIPRNREAFF. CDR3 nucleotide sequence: TGTGCCAGCAGCCCCGCCGACATTCCGAGGAACCGTGAAGCTTTCTTT.

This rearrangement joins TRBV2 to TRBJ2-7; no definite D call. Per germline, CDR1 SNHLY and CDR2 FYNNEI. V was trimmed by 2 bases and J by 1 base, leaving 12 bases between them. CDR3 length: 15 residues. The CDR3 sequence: CASSEFTVGSYEQYF. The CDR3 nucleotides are TGTGCCAGCAGTGAATTCACAGTTGGATCCTACGAGCAGTACTTC. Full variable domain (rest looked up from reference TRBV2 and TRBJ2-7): EPEVTQTPSHQVTQMGQEVILRCVPISNHLYFYWYRQILGQKVEFLVSFYNNEISEKSEIFDDQFSVERPDGSNFTLKIRSTKLEDSAMYFCASSEFTVGSYEQYFGPGTRLTVT.

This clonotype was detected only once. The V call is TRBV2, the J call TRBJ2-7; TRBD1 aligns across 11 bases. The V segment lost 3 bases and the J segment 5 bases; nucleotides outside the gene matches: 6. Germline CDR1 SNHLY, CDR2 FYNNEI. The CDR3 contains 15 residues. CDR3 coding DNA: TGTGCCAGCAGTGACTGGACAGGGGGCTCGGACGAGCAGTACTTC. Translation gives CASSDWTGGSDEQYF.

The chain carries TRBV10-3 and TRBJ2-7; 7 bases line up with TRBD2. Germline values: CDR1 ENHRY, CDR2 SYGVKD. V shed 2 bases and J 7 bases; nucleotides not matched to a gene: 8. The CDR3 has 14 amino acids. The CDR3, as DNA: TGTGCCATCAGTGAGCCCCGGGGGGTTGGGGAGCAGTACTTC. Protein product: CAISEPRGVGEQYF.

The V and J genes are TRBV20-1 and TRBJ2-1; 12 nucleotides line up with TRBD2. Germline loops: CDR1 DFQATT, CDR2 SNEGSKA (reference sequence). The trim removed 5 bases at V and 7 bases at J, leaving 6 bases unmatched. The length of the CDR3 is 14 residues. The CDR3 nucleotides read TGCAGTGCTCAGACTAGCGGGAGCCTTAATGAGCAGTTCTTC. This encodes CSAQTSGSLNEQFF.

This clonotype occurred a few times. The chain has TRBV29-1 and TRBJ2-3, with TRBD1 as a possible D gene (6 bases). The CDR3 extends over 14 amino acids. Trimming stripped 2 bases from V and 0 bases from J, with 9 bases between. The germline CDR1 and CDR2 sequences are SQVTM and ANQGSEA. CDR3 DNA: TGCAGCGTTGAAAAGGGACACAGCACAGATACGCAGTATTTT. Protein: CSVEKGHSTDTQYF.

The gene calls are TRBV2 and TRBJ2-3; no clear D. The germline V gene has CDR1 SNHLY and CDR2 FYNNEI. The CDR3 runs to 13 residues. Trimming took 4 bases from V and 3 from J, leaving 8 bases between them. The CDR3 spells CASSGAWTDTQYF. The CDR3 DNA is TGTGCCAGCAGTGGCGCGTGGACAGATACGCAGTATTTT. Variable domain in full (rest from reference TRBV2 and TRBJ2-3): EPEVTQTPSHQVTQMGQEVILRCVPISNHLYFYWYRQILGQKVEFLVSFYNNEISEKSEIFDDQFSVERPDGSNFTLKIRSTKLEDSAMYFCASSGAWTDTQYFGPGTRLTVL.

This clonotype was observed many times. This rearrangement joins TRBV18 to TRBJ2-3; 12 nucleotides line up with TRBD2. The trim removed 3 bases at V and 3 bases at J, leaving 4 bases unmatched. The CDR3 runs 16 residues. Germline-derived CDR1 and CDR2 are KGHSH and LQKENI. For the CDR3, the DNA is TGTGCCAGCTCACCTGCACTAGCGGGGGGTACAGATACGCAGTATTTT. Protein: CASSPALAGGTDTQYF.

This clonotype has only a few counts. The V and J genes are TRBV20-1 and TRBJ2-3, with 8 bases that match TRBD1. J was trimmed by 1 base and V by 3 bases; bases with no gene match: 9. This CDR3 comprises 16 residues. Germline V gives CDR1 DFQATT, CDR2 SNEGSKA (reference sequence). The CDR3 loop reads CSARGASRGRTDTQYF. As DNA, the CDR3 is TGCAGTGCTAGGGGAGCCTCCAGGGGGCGCACAGATACGCAGTATTTT.

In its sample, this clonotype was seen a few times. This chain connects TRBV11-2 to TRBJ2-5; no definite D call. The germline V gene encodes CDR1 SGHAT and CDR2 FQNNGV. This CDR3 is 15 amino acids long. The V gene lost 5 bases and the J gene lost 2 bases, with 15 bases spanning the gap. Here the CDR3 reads CASSQGFRKQETQYF. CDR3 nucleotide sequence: TGTGCCAGCAGCCAAGGATTCCGGAAACAAGAGACCCAGTACTTC.

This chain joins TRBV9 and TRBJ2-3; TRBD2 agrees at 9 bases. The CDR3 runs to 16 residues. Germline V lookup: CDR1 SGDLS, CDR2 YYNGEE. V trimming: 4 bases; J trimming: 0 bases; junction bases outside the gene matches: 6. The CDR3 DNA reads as TGTGCCAGCAGCTTAAGTAGCGGGGGAAGCACAGATACGCAGTATTTT. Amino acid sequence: CASSLSSGGSTDTQYF.

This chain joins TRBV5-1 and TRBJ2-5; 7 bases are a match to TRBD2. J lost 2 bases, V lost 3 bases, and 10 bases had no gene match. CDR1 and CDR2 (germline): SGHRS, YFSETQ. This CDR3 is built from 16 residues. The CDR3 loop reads CASSSQRGVSQETQYF. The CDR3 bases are TGCGCCAGCAGCTCGCAACGGGGGGTTTCGCAAGAGACCCAGTACTTC.